This TCR beta chain was sequenced during a study of shared clonotypes between healthy human individuals. There were only Caucasian adults among the donors, and all lived in Nashville, Tennessee. Using 200 ng DNA, 30,000 or so T cell genomes, the sorted-subset replicate PCRs were run. This table comes from immunoSEQ multiplex PCR, and its TCRdb copy is limited to in-frame clones, with some not included. The sample holds over 850,000 clones, 70% to 80% seen once. Worth noting for this clone: Its antigen is unidentified.

Findings and caveats of the study: The study drew on few donors, limiting represented genetic and exposure-history diversity. Larger richness was generally estimated for naive than memory subsets.

This CDR3 spans 15 amino acids. V lost 8 bases and J lost 0; bases outside the gene matches: 9. Germline assignment: CDR1 MGHDK and CDR2 SYGVNS. Material for sequencing was memory CD4+ T cells from PBMCs. Subset indicated: CD45RA-negative fraction. This receptor was taken from a man between 18 and 29 years old in good health. Some clones in this sample may be carry-over from other donors' samples. The chain has TRBV25-1 and TRBJ1-2; 7 bases align to TRBD1. The CDR3 loop is CASSFSTGTNYGYTF. In DNA form, the CDR3 reads TGTGCCAGCTCTTTTTCGACAGGGACTAACTATGGCTACACCTTC.